The sequence of this T cell receptor beta chain was determined in a study of blood T cell repertoires in COVID-19 (dated by TCRdb to the early 2020s). In terms of the full investigation: Samples from collaborators originated in the United States, Italy and Spain and spanned both the acute and convalescent phases of COVID-19. The prospective study material was composed of cDNA or gDNA derived from T cells, B-cell-depleted T cells, or PBMCs. The repertoires were made available in a free public database intended to serve as a resource for research on the immune response to SARS-CoV-2. Where HLA class I and class II types were available, the types were taken from metadata supplied by the sample provider, not from assay-based typing. Nearly every sample came with metadata listing a de-identified subject ID, COVID-19 status, age in years and sex. Deeply sampled blood TCRbeta repertoires from subjects exposed to, actively infected with, or recovered from COVID-19 were included in the dataset. Samples came from the ongoing ImmuneRACE study (first 160 participants) plus 1,254 subjects from 6 global collaborators.

Overall study results and their limits: How much clinical and demographic metadata was included differed by source and by participant, and the metadata was provided uncurated.

CDR1 LGHDT and CDR2 YNNKEL were looked up in the germline V gene (reference sequence). The CDR3 totals 13 residues, both ends included. On this clone: Its specific antigen is unknown. This likely comes from a read error, as the CDR3 has no conserved phenylalanine or tryptophan at its end. The DNA is left out, because the CDR3 cannot be placed on it with certainty; the CDR3 is given as TCRdb lists it.

The immunoSEQ Assay, a bias-controlled multiplex PCR, was used to amplify TCRbeta CDR3 regions from genomic DNA. The study's own analysis went as follows. Nucleated cell counts per sample were estimated from amplification of reference gene primers within the assay. To quantify the absolute abundance of each unique TCRbeta CDR3 rearrangement, sequence reads were collapsed and filtered. For each sample, productive Simpson clonality was calculated as the square root of Simpson's diversity index across productive rearrangements. TCRdb stores this immuneACCESS table with in-frame sequences only. Part of the clones is absent; in the studies checked, under half of the shortfall reflects unresolved V genes, and no reason is known for the rest. The DNA gave D and trimming, while V, J and clone size come from that table. Present in this sample are around 380,000 clones, more than 75% of which were seen just once. In total, the top ten clones hold more than 0.85% of the sample.

Each collaborating institution followed its own protocols to collect whole blood in K2EDTA tubes. For TCRbeta analysis, collaborators shipped samples as frozen whole blood, isolated PBMCs, or DNA extracted from either of those sample types. The sequenced sample consisted of peripheral blood. This TCR derives from a human donor with acute or convalescent COVID-19. The donor label of this sample is uncertain. The chain is made from TRBV3-1 (or the pseudogene TRBV3-2) and TRBJ2-7; no DNA check was done on the table's D call, TRBD1. The CDR3 loop reads CASSPTYPPGGSH.